A single sample is the source of the 4 T cell receptor beta chains below, sequenced in a study of blood T cell repertoires in COVID-19 (dated by TCRdb to the early 2020s). Library preparation used the immunoSEQ multiplex PCR assay. In TCRdb, the immuneACCESS table is reduced to in-frame sequences with V and J assigned. These tables do not hold every clone; where another copy was compared, an unresolved V gene accounts for under half, and the others remain unexplained. The sample has under 350,000 clones on record, approximately 86% of them singletons. The biggest ten clones account for about 4.2% of the sample. Sequencing was performed on PBMCs or T cells enriched from blood (not recorded which). The source of these receptors is a woman between 40 and 55 years old with acute COVID-19.

This chain's CDR3 is CASSLEGTFGNTIYF. The CDR3 nucleotides read TGCGCCAGCAGCTTGGAAGGGACTTTTGGAAACACCATATATTTT. The chain recombines TRBV5-1 with TRBJ1-3; tentative D call: TRBD1 (5 bases). The CDR3 has 15 residues. CDR1 SGHRS and CDR2 YFSETQ come from the germline V gene. The germline V and J ends were trimmed by 0 bases and 3 bases, with 10 bases remaining between them.

The V call is TRBV14, the J call TRBJ2-1; 8 nucleotides agree with TRBD2. This CDR3 comprises 19 residues. Germline V gene sequence: CDR1 SGHDN, CDR2 FVKESK. V shed 3 bases, J shed 7 bases, and the junction held 20 bases outside the gene matches. This CDR3 is CASSQVPASGRPDGNEQFF. The CDR3 bases are TGTGCCAGCAGCCAGGTCCCCGCTAGCGGGCGACCCGATGGGAATGAGCAGTTCTTC.

V usage is TRBV7-9 and J usage is TRBJ2-7; a weak D match, TRBD1 (7 bases). The V end was cut by 3 bases, the J end by 5 bases, with 14 bases between. The CDR3 covers 14 residues. Germline values: CDR1 SEHNR, CDR2 FQNEAQ (reference sequence). CDR3 loop: CASSLGRGAHEQYF. The CDR3 coding sequence is TGTGCCAGCAGCTTGGGCAGGGGGGCCCACGAGCAGTACTTC.

The J gene is TRBJ2-5, the V gene TRBV9, with D possibly TRBD2 on 5 matching bases. V lost 4 bases to trimming and J lost 3 bases, with 13 bases between them. The length of the CDR3 is 14 residues. Germline-derived CDR1 and CDR2 are SGDLS and YYNGEE. DNA for the CDR3: TGTGCCAGCAGCCCTATGCTAGCAGAAGAGACCCAGTACTTC. It codes for CASSPMLAEETQYF.